This passage covers 18 T cell receptor beta chains from one sample sequenced in a study of cytomegalovirus exposure and HLA in healthy donors. Researchers ran the PCR with 60 Vbeta and 13 Jbeta primers. Repertoires were generated with immunoSEQ multiplex PCR, while TCRdb's copy carries only in-frame clones and drops some. The data hold 170,000 or so clones, with 80% to 85% observed a single time. Specimen: PBMCs. The source is a boy between 2 and 15 years old in good health and CMV-seronegative.

This chain joins TRBV19 and TRBJ1-5; D remains unclear. The germline CDR1 and CDR2 sequences are LNHDA and SQIVND (reference sequence). The CDR3 sequence is 12 residues long. Trimming removed 6 bases from V and 3 bases from J, with 6 bases in between. The CDR3 region is CASRAVNQPQHF. The CDR3 region has the DNA TGTGCCAGTAGGGCAGTCAATCAGCCCCAGCATTTT.

The chain employs TRBV29-1 and TRBJ1-1, with D unresolved. This CDR3 spans 13 amino acids. Germline CDR1 reads SQVTM; CDR2 reads ANQGSEA. V was trimmed by 4 bases and J by 1 base, leaving 10 bases between them. In nucleotides, the CDR3 is TGCAGCGTTGCCTCGGGTGGGAACACTGAAGCTTTCTTT. It encodes CSVASGGNTEAFF.

V is TRBV4-1 and J is TRBJ2-7, with 8 bases matching TRBD2. The CDR3 spans 15 residues. V was pared by 0 bases and J by 2 bases, with 3 bases of the junction left unmatched. The germline V gene encodes CDR1 MGHRA and CDR2 YSYEKL. The CDR3 coding sequence is TGCGCCAGCAGCCAAGAAGAAGCGGGAGCCTACGAGCAGTACTTC. Translated: CASSQEEAGAYEQYF.

The chain joins TRBV7-2 to TRBJ2-5, with D unclear. Matching the DNA end better, TRBJ2-7 makes the J call doubtful. CDR1 SGHTA and CDR2 FQGNSA come from the germline V gene. The CDR3 has 14 residues. This CDR3 is CASSLEVTYYEQYF. CDR3 coding DNA: TGTGCCAGCAGCTTAGAGGTCACTTACTACGAGCAGTACTTC.

The chain uses TRBV28 and TRBJ2-7; 8 nucleotides align to TRBD1. Germline V gene data show CDR1 as MDHEN and CDR2 as SYDVKM. V dropped 8 bases and J dropped 3; count of bases not matched to a gene: 3. The CDR3 spans 12 residues. The CDR3 reads CASGTGSYEQYF. CDR3 DNA sequence: TGTGCCAGCGGGACAGGAAGCTACGAGCAGTACTTC.

The gene calls are TRBV5-4 and TRBJ1-1, with unresolved D. CDR3 length: 14 amino acids. Looked up from germline, CDR1 is SGHNT and CDR2 is YYREEE (reference sequence). Trimming removed 0 bases at V and 1 base at J, with 7 bases between. CDR3 nucleotides: TGTGCCAGCAGCTTGGATCATCAGAACACTGAAGCTTTCTTT. Protein product: CASSLDHQNTEAFF.

The V and J genes are TRBV28 and TRBJ1-3; the D gene is possibly TRBD1 (6 bases). V shed 11 bases and J shed 0 bases, with 14 bases lying between them. Germline V CDR1 and CDR2: MDHEN, SYDVKM. CDR3 length equals 14 residues. The CDR3 loop reads CAGGGPSSGNTIYF. The CDR3 DNA is TGTGCCGGGGGGGGCCCTTCCTCTGGAAACACCATATATTTT.

The CDR3 reads CASSLGQGLANEQFF. DNA for the CDR3: TGCGCCAGCAGCTTGGGGCAGGGGTTAGCGAATGAGCAGTTCTTC. The J gene is TRBJ2-1, the V gene TRBV5-1; TRBD1 might be the D (6 bases). Per germline, CDR1 SGHRS and CDR2 YFSETQ. CDR3 length: 15 residues. The germline V and J ends were trimmed by 0 bases and 7 bases, with 14 bases remaining between them. The full variable domain, rest sourced from reference TRBV5-1 and TRBJ2-1, is KAGVTQTPRYLIKTRGQQVTLSCSPISGHRSVSWYQQTPGQGLQFLFEYFSETQRNKGNFPGRFSGRQFSNSRSEMNVSTLELGDSALYLCASSLGQGLANEQFFGPGTRLTVL.

This chain connects TRBV5-1 to TRBJ2-7, with 9 nucleotides matching TRBD2. J gave up 6 bases and V 3 bases, and 4 bases lay outside the gene matches. This CDR3 contains 13 residues. Germline values: CDR1 SGHRS, CDR2 YFSETQ. The CDR3 bases are TGCGCCAGCAGCTGGGATAGCGGGAGCGAGCAGTACTTC. Translating gives CASSWDSGSEQYF.

The chain uses TRBV6-1 and TRBJ2-5; no firm D call. This CDR3 has 14 residues. Germline V gives CDR1 MNHNS, CDR2 SASEGT. Deletions cut 1 base from V and 9 bases from J, with 15 bases between. Here the CDR3 reads CASSEGLSRASQYF. The CDR3, as DNA: TGTGCCAGCAGTGAAGGTCTTTCGCGCGCTTCCCAGTACTTC.

This clone occurred once. The chain is built from TRBV5-1 and TRBJ2-3, with 10 bases fitting TRBD2. The length of the CDR3 is 16 residues. J was trimmed by 3 bases and V by 4 bases; bases with no gene match: 8. Germline CDR1 is SGHRS and CDR2 is YFSETQ. DNA of the CDR3: TGCGCCAGCAGCCTCGGAACTAGCGGGAATACAGATACGCAGTATTTT. It encodes CASSLGTSGNTDTQYF.

This sequence joins TRBV28 and TRBJ1-1; perhaps TRBD1 as D (5 bases). The CDR3 covers 14 residues. V lost 10 bases to trimming and J lost 0 bases, with 15 bases between them. Germline V lookup: CDR1 MDHEN, CDR2 SYDVKM. In nucleotides, the CDR3 is TGTGCCACCCTAGGGGCCCCCCTGAACACTGAAGCTTTCTTT. Translating gives CATLGAPLNTEAFF.

V is TRBV7-9 and J is TRBJ1-2; D not resolved. This CDR3 spans 12 amino acids. Germline loops: CDR1 SEHNR, CDR2 FQNEAQ (reference sequence). V gave up 5 bases and J gave up 7 bases, with 11 bases separating them. This CDR3 reads CASSPEVGGYTF. CDR3 bases: TGTGCCAGCAGCCCAGAGGTGGGTGGCTACACCTTC.

This sequence joins TRBV5-6 and TRBJ1-1; D might be TRBD1 (5 bases). This CDR3 has 15 amino acids. The ends were cut back, 3 bases at V and 1 base at J, with 13 bases in the middle. The germline V gene encodes CDR1 SGHDT and CDR2 YYEEEE. The CDR3: CASSSRAQGNTEAFF. CDR3 coding DNA: TGTGCCAGCAGCTCTCGTGCTCAGGGGAACACTGAAGCTTTCTTT.

The chain is built from TRBV5-1 and TRBJ2-7, with D unclear. V shed 0 bases and J shed 4 bases, with 11 bases lying between them. The CDR3 has 14 amino acids. Germline lookup yields CDR1 SGHRS and CDR2 YFSETQ. The chain's CDR3 is CASSLDGSSYEQYF. DNA for the CDR3: TGCGCCAGCAGCTTGGATGGCAGTTCGTACGAGCAGTACTTC.

CDR3: CASSGNEQYF. The CDR3 DNA reads TGTGCCAGCAGCGGGAACGAGCAGTACTTC. The rearrangement uses TRBV6-6 and TRBJ2-5; tentative D call: TRBD2 (5 bases). The J call may be incorrect, as the DNA end agrees better with TRBJ2-7. Per germline, CDR1 MNHNY and CDR2 SVGAGI (reference sequence). The CDR3 has 10 residues.

The chain recombines TRBV6-5 with TRBJ1-1; D call uncertain. Between the trimmed V and J ends, which lost 2 bases and 5 bases, there was a span of 15 bases. The germline V gene has CDR1 MNHEY and CDR2 SVGAGI. The CDR3 has 15 amino acids. In DNA, the CDR3 is TGTGCCAGCAGTTACCGCTGGAATGCGGGAACTGAAGCTTTCTTT. Translated, it gives CASSYRWNAGTEAFF.

The gene calls are TRBV9 and TRBJ1-2, with TRBD1 matching over 8 bases. CDR1 is SGDLS, CDR2 YYNGEE, per germline. The CDR3 extends over 14 amino acids. V shed 4 bases and J 6 bases; nucleotides not matched to a gene: 8. CDR3 nucleotide sequence: TGTGCCAGCAGCATTCAGGGGGCTTCCCATGGCTACACCTTC. Its protein product is CASSIQGASHGYTF.